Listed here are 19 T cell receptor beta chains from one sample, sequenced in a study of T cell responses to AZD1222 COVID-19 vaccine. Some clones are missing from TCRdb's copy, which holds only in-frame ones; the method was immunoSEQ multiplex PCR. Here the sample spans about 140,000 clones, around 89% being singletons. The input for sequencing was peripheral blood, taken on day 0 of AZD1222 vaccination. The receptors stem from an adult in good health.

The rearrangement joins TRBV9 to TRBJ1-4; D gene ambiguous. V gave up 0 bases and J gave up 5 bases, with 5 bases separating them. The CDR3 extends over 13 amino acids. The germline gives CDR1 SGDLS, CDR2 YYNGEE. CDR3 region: CASSVGRNEKLFF. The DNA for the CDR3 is TGTGCCAGCAGCGTAGGACGGAATGAAAAACTGTTTTTT.

The CDR3 sequence is CASSPDPGTAFAYF. The CDR3 nucleotides are TGCGCCAGCAGCCCAGATCCCGGGACAGCCTTTGCGTACTTC. The J gene is TRBJ2-7, the V gene TRBV5-1; 7 bases align to TRBD1. The CDR3 consists of 14 residues. J gave up 12 bases and V 4 bases, and 16 bases lay outside the gene matches. Germline CDR1 is SGHRS and CDR2 is YFSETQ.

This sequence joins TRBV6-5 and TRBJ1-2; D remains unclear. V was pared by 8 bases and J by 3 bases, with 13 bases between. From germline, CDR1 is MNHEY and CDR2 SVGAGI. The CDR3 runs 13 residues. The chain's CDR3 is CASSRQRDYGYTF. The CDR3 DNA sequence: TGTGCCAGCTCCCGACAAAGGGACTATGGCTACACCTTC.

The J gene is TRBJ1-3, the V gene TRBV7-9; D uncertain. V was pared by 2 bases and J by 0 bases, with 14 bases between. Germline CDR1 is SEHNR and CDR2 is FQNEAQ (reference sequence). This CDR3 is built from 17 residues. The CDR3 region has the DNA TGTGCCAGCAGCTTACCCCAACCAGGAGTCTCTGGAAACACCATATATTTT. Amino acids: CASSLPQPGVSGNTIYF.

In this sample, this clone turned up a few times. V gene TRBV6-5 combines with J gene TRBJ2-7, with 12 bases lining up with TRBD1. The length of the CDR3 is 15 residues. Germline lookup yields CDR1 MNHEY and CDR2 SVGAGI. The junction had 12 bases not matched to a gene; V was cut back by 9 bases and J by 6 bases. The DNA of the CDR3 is TGTGCCAGTATCCCCCCGGGACAGGGGGCGCCCGAGCAGTACTTC. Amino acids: CASIPPGQGAPEQYF.

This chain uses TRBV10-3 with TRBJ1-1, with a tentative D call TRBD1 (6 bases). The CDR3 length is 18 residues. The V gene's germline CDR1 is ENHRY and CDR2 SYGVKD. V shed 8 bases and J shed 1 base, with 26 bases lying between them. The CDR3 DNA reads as TGTGCCATCGCCCGACCTGGGACACTCGGGTCGGGGAACACTGAAGCTTTCTTT. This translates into CAIARPGTLGSGNTEAFF.

Here the CDR3 reads CASSPAGANYGYTF. In nucleotides, the CDR3 is TGTGCCAGCTCACCTGCAGGGGCTAACTATGGCTACACCTTC. This sequence joins TRBV18 and TRBJ1-2, with D tentatively TRBD1 (6 bases). The CDR3 is 14 amino acids. CDR1 is KGHSH, CDR2 LQKENI, per germline. V was shortened by 3 bases and J by 0 bases, with 8 bases between the two germline ends. Full variable domain (outside the CDR3, taken from reference TRBV18 and TRBJ1-2): NAGVMQNPRHLVRRRGQEARLRCSPMKGHSHVYWYRQLPEEGLKFMVYLQKENIIDESGMPKERFSAEFPKEGPSILRIQQVVRGDSAAYFCASSPAGANYGYTFGSGTRLTVV.

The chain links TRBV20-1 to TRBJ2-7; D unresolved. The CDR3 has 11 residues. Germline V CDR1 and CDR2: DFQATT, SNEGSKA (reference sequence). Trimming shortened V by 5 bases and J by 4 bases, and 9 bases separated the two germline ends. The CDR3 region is CSARKIYEQYF. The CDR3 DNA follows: TGCAGTGCTCGTAAAATTTACGAGCAGTACTTC.

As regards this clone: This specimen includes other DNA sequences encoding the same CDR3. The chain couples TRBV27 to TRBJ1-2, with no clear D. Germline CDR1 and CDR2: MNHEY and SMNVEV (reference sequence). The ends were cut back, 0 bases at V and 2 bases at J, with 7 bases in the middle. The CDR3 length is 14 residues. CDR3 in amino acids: CASSLSRGNYGYTF. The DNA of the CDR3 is TGTGCCAGCAGTTTATCTCGAGGGAACTATGGCTACACCTTC.

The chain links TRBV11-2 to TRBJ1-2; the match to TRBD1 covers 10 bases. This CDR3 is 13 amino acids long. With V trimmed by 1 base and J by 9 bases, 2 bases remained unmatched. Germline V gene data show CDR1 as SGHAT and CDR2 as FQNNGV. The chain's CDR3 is CASSLVGQGSYTF. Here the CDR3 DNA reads TGTGCCAGCAGCTTAGTGGGACAGGGGAGCTACACCTTC.

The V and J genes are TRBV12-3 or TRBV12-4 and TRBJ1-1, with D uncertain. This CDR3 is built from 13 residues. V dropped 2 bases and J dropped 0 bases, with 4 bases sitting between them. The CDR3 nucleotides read TGTGCCAGCAGTTTAAGTCTGAACACTGAAGCTTTCTTT. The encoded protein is CASSLSLNTEAFF.

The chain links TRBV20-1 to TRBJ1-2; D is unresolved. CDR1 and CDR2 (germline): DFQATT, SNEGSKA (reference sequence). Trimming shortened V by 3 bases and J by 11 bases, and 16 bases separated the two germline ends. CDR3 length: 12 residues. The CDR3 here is CSASRRVSRYTF. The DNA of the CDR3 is TGCAGTGCTAGTAGGAGAGTATCAAGGTACACCTTC.

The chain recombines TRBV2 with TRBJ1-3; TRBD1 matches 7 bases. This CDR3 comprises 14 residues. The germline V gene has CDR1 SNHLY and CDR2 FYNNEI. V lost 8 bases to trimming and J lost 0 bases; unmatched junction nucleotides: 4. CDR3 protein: CASQGQISGNTIYF. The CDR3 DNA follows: TGTGCCAGCCAGGGACAGATCTCTGGAAACACCATATATTTT.

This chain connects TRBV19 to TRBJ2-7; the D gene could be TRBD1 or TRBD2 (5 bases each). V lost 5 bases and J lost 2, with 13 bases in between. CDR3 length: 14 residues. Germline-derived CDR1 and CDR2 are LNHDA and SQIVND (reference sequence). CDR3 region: CASSFGTAPYEQYF. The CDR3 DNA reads TGTGCCAGTAGTTTTGGGACGGCACCCTACGAGCAGTACTTC.

Here the CDR3 reads CASRPVPISYNEQFF. The CDR3, as DNA: TGTGCAAGTCGCCCCGTGCCCATATCCTACAATGAGCAGTTCTTC. The chain is built from TRBV12-2 and TRBJ2-1. TRBV12-2 is assigned pseudogene status. The CDR3 is made up of 15 amino acids.

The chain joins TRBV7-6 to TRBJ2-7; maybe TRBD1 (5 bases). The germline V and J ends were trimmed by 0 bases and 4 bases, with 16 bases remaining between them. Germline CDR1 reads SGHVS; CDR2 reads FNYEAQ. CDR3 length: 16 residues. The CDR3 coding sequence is TGTGCCAGCAGCTTAGCGCTGGGGCAGGGTGTGTACGAGCAGTACTTC. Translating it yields CASSLALGQGVYEQYF.

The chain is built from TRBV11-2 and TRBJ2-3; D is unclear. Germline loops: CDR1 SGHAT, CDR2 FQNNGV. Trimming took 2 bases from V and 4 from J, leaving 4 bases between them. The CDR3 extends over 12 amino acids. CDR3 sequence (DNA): TGTGCCAGCAGCTTATCCCCAGATACGCAGTATTTT. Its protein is CASSLSPDTQYF.

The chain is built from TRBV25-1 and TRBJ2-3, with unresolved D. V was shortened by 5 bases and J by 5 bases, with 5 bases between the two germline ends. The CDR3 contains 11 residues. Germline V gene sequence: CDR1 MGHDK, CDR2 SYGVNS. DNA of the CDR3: TGTGCCAGCAGTCGGATAGATACGCAGTATTTT. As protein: CASSRIDTQYF.

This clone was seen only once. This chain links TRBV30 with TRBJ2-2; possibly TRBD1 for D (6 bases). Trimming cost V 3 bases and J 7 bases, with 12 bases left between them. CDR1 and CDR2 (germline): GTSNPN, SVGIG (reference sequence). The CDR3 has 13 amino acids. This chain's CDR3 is CAWSEWGRGELFF. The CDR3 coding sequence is TGTGCCTGGAGCGAGTGGGGGCGCGGGGAGCTGTTTTTT.